This T cell receptor beta chain appears in the sequencing data of a study of cytotoxic CD8 clonotypes in ibrutinib-treated CLL. Some clones are missing from TCRdb's copy, which holds only in-frame ones; the method was immunoSEQ multiplex PCR. The sample has around 310,000 clones, roughly 80% seen once. V lost 2 bases and J lost 0, with 15 bases in between. This CDR3 has 17 amino acids. In germline, CDR1 is SGHDT, CDR2 YYEEEE. The rearrangement joins TRBV5-6 to TRBJ2-1, with D possibly TRBD1 on 5 matching bases. Sequences were derived from PBMCs, sampled before ibrutinib treatment. The sequence was obtained from a human donor with chronic lymphocytic leukemia. The CDR3 here is CASSFSSGYSSYNEQFF. The CDR3 nucleotides are TGTGCCAGCAGCTTCTCTTCAGGGTACAGCTCCTACAATGAGCAGTTCTTC.